Listed here are 7 T cell receptor beta chains from one sample, sequenced in a study of technical replicates of blood from a few donors. TCRdb's table, derived via immunoSEQ multiplex PCR, lists solely in-frame clones and lacks some. The sample holds about 83,000 clones, around 95% seen once. The sample was T cells isolated from PBMCs. The receptors come from a human donor in good health.

The V and J genes are TRBV7-9 and TRBJ2-1, with 7 bases aligning to TRBD2. The CDR3 consists of 19 residues. V shed 1 base, J shed 0 bases, and the junction held 12 bases outside the gene matches. The germline CDR1 and CDR2 sequences are SEHNR and FQNEAQ (reference sequence). The CDR3 sequence: CASSLGPSGYRGSYNEQFF. The DNA of the CDR3 is TGTGCCAGCAGCTTAGGGCCTAGCGGTTACAGAGGCTCCTACAATGAGCAGTTCTTC.

The chain recombines TRBV7-2 with TRBJ1-1, with D possibly matching TRBD1 (5 bases). CDR1 and CDR2 from the germline V gene are SGHTA and FQGNSA. This CDR3 region has 14 residues. V lost 3 bases to trimming and J lost 2 bases, with 10 bases between them. The chain's CDR3 is CASSFGHQNTEAFF. The CDR3 DNA is TGTGCCAGCAGCTTTGGACACCAAAACACTGAAGCTTTCTTT.

This clone was detected once. This chain uses TRBV5-1 with TRBJ2-1; TRBD2 matches 9 bases. The ends lost 1 base at V and 10 bases at J; junction bases unmatched: 18. Germline lookup yields CDR1 SGHRS and CDR2 YFSETQ. The CDR3 totals 18 residues. Here the CDR3 reads CASSLYLTPASGADEQFF. In DNA form, the CDR3 reads TGCGCCAGCAGCTTGTATTTGACTCCGGCTAGCGGGGCGGACGAGCAGTTCTTC.

In regard to this clone: Compared with germline, one end of the junction differs, possibly owing to a read error. The chain joins TRBV6-5 to TRBJ1-2; D is possibly TRBD1 (5 bases). This CDR3 is built from 8 residues. Germline assignment: CDR1 MNHEY and CDR2 SVGAGI. The CDR3, as DNA: TGCGGGGGCTATGGCTACACCTTC. This encodes CGGYGYTF.

The chain has TRBV4-2 and TRBJ2-5; 8 nucleotides align to TRBD2. The CDR3 spans 15 residues. Germline V gives CDR1 LGHNA, CDR2 YNFKEQ. After removal of 5 bases from V and 1 base from J, the junction contained 6 bases not matched to a gene. This chain's CDR3 is CASSYQAGAQETQYF. The CDR3 nucleotides are TGTGCCAGCAGCTACCAAGCGGGGGCCCAAGAGACCCAGTACTTC.

V usage is TRBV27 and J usage is TRBJ2-3; 8 bases agree with TRBD2. V dropped 4 bases and J dropped 4; count of bases not matched to a gene: 7. CDR1 and CDR2 from the germline V gene are MNHEY and SMNVEV (reference sequence). This CDR3 spans 15 amino acids. CDR3 sequence: CASSSSGGNPDTQYF. CDR3 nucleotides: TGTGCCAGCAGTTCCAGCGGGGGTAACCCAGATACGCAGTATTTT.

The chain joins TRBV5-6 to TRBJ2-4; possible D gene TRBD2, 6 bases. Germline V gives CDR1 SGHDT, CDR2 YYEEEE. Trimming shortened V by 0 bases and J by 0 bases, and 13 bases separated the two germline ends. The CDR3 length is 17 residues. The CDR3 nucleotides read TGTGCCAGCAGCTTGGAAGGGACTTACCTAGCCAAAAACATTCAGTACTTC. It encodes CASSLEGTYLAKNIQYF.